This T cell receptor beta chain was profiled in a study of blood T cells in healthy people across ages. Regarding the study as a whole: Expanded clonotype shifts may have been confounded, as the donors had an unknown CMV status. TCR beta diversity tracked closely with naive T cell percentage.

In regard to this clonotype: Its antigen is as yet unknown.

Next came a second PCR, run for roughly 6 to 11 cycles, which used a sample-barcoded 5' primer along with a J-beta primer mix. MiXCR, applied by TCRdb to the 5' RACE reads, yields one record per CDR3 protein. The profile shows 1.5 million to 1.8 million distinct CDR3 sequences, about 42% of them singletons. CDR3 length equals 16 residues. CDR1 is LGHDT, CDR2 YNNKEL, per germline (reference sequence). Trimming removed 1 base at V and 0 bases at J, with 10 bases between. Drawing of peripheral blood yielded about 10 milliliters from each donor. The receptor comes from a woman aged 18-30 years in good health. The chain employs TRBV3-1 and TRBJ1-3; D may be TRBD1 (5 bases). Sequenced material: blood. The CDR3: CASSQGTLSSGNTIYF. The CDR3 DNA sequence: TGTGCCAGCAGCCAAGGGACACTGAGCTCTGGAAACACCATATATTTT.